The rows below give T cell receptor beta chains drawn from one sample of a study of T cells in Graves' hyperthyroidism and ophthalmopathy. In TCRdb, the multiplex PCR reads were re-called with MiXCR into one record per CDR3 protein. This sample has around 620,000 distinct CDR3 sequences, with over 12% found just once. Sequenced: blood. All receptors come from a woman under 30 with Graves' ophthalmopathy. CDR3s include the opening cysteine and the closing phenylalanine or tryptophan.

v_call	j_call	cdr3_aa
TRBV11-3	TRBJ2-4	CASSPLAGGYGLAKNIQYF
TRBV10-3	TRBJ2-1	CAISEGGGVSRSGGLKVFFNEQFF
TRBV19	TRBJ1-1	CASSLRDRGENTEAFF
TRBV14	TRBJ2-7	CASSHTPYEQYF
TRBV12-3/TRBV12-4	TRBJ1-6	CASSRSDNSPLHF
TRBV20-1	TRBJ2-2	CSARDSSQGWNTGELFF
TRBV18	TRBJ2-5	CASSPVRDSQETQYF
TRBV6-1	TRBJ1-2	CASSELDLYGYTF
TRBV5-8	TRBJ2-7	CASSLGETGWDEQYF
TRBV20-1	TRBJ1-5	CSASGRTGGNNQPQHF
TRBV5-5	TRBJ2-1	CASSPTGTGGMDNEQFF
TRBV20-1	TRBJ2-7	CSARLAGALGGEQYF
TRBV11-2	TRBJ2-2	CASSLGNADTGELFF
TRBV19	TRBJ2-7	CASSIWEGDEQYF
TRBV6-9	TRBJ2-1	CASSSTFGSGWSSYNEQFF
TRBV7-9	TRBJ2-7	CASNLDSYEQYF
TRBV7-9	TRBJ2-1	CASSAPGGNEQFF
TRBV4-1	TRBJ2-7	CASSFNSGSSYEQYF
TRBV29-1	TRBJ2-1	CSVTDNNEQFF
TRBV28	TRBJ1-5	CASSLSVVGQGGKHF
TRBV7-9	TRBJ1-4	CAGEGSSEKLFF
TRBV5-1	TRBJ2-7	CASSSTGTATYEQYF
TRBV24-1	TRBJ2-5	CATSDSPGQGIFQETQYF
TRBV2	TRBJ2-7	CAITLRAGESYEQYF
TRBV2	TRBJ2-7	CASRAGTSEDYEQYF
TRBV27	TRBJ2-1	CASSPPPTGVYNEQFF
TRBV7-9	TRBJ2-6	CASSSVMAGGSSGANVLTF
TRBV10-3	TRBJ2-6	CAISTGSGGANVLTF
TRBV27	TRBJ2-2	CASSWGAGVGGELFF
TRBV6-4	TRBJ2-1	CASSDPPGLGYNEQFF
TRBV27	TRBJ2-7	CASSRQGLEQYF
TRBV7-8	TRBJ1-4	CASSSPTGSNEKLFF
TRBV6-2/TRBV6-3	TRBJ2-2	CASSYVAGDTGELFF
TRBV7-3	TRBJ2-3	CASSRSKERDHSTDTQYF
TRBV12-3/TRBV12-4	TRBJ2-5	CASGRDSHAETQYF
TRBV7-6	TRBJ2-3	CASSLVGGVYNTDTQYF
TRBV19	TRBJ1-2	CASSEGYGSYGYTF
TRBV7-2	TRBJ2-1	CASSPGNGQNEQFF
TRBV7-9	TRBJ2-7	CASSSLRQAYEQYF
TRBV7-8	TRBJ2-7	CASSRRDSPEGLAYEQYF
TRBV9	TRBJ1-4	CASSAGQGSNEKLFF
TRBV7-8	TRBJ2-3	CASSSGWARGTDTQYF
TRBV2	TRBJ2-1	CVSSEPGQGNNEQFF
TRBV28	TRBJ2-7	CASSLEDTYEQYF
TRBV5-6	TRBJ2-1	CASSLVRVGLEFF
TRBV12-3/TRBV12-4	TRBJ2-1	CASSPTGGVDEQFF
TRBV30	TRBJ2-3	CAWRSGVGTDTQYF
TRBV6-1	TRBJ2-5	CASRIKETQYF